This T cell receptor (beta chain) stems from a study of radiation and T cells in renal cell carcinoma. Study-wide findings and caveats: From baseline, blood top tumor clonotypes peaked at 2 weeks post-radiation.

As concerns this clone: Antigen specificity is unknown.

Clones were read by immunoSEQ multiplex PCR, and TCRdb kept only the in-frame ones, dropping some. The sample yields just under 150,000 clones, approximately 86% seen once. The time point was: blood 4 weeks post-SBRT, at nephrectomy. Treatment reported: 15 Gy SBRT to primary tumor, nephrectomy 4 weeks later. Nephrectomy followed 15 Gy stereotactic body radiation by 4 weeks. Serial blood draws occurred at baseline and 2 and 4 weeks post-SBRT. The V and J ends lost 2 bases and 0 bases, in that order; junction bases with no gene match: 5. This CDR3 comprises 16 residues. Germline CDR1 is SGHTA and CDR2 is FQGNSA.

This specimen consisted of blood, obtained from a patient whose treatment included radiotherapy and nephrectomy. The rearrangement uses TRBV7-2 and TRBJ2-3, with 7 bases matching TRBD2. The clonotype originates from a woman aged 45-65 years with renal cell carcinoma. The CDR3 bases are TGTGCCAGCAGCTTAACCAGACTAGCTAGCACAGATACGCAGTATTTT. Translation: CASSLTRLASTDTQYF.